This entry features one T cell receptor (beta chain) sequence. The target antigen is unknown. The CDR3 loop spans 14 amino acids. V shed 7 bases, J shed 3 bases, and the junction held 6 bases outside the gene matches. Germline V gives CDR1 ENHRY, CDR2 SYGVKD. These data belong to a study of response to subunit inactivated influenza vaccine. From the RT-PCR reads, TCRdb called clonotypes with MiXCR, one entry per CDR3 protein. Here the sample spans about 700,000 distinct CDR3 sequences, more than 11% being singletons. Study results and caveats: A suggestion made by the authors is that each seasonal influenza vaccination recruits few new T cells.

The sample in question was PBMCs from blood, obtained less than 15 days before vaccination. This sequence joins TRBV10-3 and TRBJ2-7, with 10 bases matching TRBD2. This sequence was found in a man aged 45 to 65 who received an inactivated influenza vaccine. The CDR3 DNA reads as TGTGCCATCAAACCGGGACTAGCGAACTACGAGCAGTACTTC. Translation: CAIKPGLANYEQYF.